A single sample is the source of the 18 T cell receptor beta chains below, sequenced in a study of blood T cell repertoires in COVID-19. Libraries were prepared by immunoSEQ multiplex PCR; TCRdb keeps only in-frame clonotypes and omits some of them. The table includes 150,000 to 250,000 clones, around 90% detected once. Sequencing was carried out using PBMCs or T cells enriched from blood (not recorded which). All receptors derive from a woman aged 30 to 39 who had recovered from COVID-19.

The V call is TRBV13, the J call TRBJ2-3; TRBD2 matches 10 bases. The CDR3 sequence is 18 residues long. V gave up 3 bases and J gave up 1 base; unmatched junction bases: 10. CDR1 and CDR2 from the germline V gene are PRHDT and FYEKMQ (reference sequence). The CDR3 here is CASSLGASGGPRTDTQYF. In DNA, the CDR3 is TGTGCCAGCAGCTTGGGAGCTAGCGGGGGTCCCCGCACAGATACGCAGTATTTT.

This chain joins TRBV19 and TRBJ1-1; 7 bases map to TRBD1. Germline CDR1 LNHDA, CDR2 SQIVND (reference sequence). J lost 3 bases, V lost 7 bases, and 5 bases had no gene match. This CDR3 is 13 amino acids long. CDR3 nucleotides: TGTGCCAGTACCCCACAGGGGCACACTGAAGCTTTCTTT. Its protein product is CASTPQGHTEAFF.

This chain connects TRBV6-2 or TRBV6-3 to TRBJ2-7; D is ambiguous. The length of the CDR3 is 12 residues. Germline V gives CDR1 MNHEY, CDR2 SVGEGT. V lost 5 bases and J lost 5, with 10 bases in between. The CDR3 here is CASSDDFHEQYF. CDR3 coding DNA: TGTGCCAGCAGTGACGACTTCCACGAGCAGTACTTC.

CDR3 nucleotide sequence: TGCGCCAGCAGCCAAACTAGCGGGAGGGCCAGTACAGATACGCAGTATTTT. Translation: CASSQTSGRASTDTQYF. V usage is TRBV4-3 and J usage is TRBJ2-3, with TRBD2 identical over 13 bases. Germline values: CDR1 LGHNA, CDR2 YSLEER. The CDR3 runs 17 residues. V lost 2 bases and J lost 3; bases outside the gene matches: 5.

This clone has a handful of counts. The chain uses TRBV6-5 and TRBJ1-5; 7 bases are shared with TRBD1. Germline values: CDR1 MNHEY, CDR2 SVGAGI. V dropped 6 bases and J dropped 2; count of bases not matched to a gene: 7. There are 15 residues in the CDR3. CDR3 DNA sequence: TGTGCCAGCAGCTCACTCGGACAGGGCAATCAGCCCCAGCATTTT. It codes for CASSSLGQGNQPQHF.

The genes are TRBV7-9 and TRBJ2-1, with 8 nucleotides matching TRBD1. The CDR3 is made up of 16 amino acids. Trimming took 5 bases from V and 8 from J; bases not matched to a gene: 14. Germline assignment: CDR1 SEHNR and CDR2 FQNEAQ (reference sequence). CDR3 DNA: TGTGCCAGCAGCGCACCCCGGACAGGGTTTGGGGATGAGCAGTTCTTC. It codes for CASSAPRTGFGDEQFF.

Notes on this clone: The junction does not match germline at one end; this may be a read error. The chain uses TRBV7-7 and TRBJ2-7, with D tentatively TRBD1 (6 bases). Germline CDR1 and CDR2: SSHAT and FNYEAQ (reference sequence). The CDR3 has 15 amino acids. CDR3 sequence: CASSPNGGNLNEQYF. CDR3 DNA: TGTGCTAGCAGCCCGAATGGGGGCAATCTCAACGAGCAGTACTTC.

The rearrangement links TRBV19 to TRBJ1-2; tentative D call: TRBD1 (5 bases). Germline V gene lookup returns CDR1 LNHDA and CDR2 SQIVND (reference sequence). This CDR3 region has 12 residues. V dropped 10 bases and J dropped 8 bases, with 17 bases sitting between them. The CDR3 DNA reads TGTGCCACCCGTAGCGGGCCAGGGGGCTACACCTTC. It encodes CATRSGPGGYTF.

The chain joins TRBV24-1 to TRBJ1-2; D gene ambiguous. CDR1 is KGHDR and CDR2 is SFDVKD in the germline V gene. Trimming took off 4 bases at V and 2 bases at J, with 7 bases between the two ends. This CDR3 has 13 residues. CDR3 sequence reads: CATSEGENYGYTF. CDR3 nucleotides: TGTGCCACCAGTGAGGGAGAGAACTATGGCTACACCTTC.

The chain uses TRBV30 and TRBJ1-2, with 7 bases matching TRBD1. This CDR3 region has 19 residues. CDR1 is GTSNPN and CDR2 is SVGIG in the germline V gene (reference sequence). V lost 0 bases and J lost 2; bases outside the gene matches: 18. CDR3 in amino acids: CAWSVAAEGASVRNYGYTF. In nucleotides, the CDR3 is TGTGCCTGGAGTGTAGCGGCGGAGGGGGCCTCGGTGAGGAACTATGGCTACACCTTC.

The genes are TRBV19 and TRBJ1-2, with D perhaps TRBD1 (5 bases). V was cut by 9 bases and J by 6 bases, with 17 bases left in between. CDR3 length equals 13 residues. Germline loops: CDR1 LNHDA, CDR2 SQIVND (reference sequence). The DNA for the CDR3 is TGTGCCAGCTCATTCCCAGGGAGGAATGGCTACACCTTC. Translating it yields CASSFPGRNGYTF.

This rearrangement joins TRBV29-1 to TRBJ2-5; 9 nucleotides match TRBD2. Germline V gene data show CDR1 as SQVTM and CDR2 as ANQGSEA. Trimming took 5 bases from V and 6 from J; bases not matched to a gene: 7. The CDR3 consists of 13 residues. Here the CDR3 DNA reads TGCAGCGTTAATCTAGCGGGACCTAAGACCCAGTACTTC. It translates to CSVNLAGPKTQYF.

This clone was recorded once. The V call is TRBV15, the J call TRBJ2-5; no definite D call. The CDR3 contains 15 residues. Germline V gives CDR1 LNHNV, CDR2 YYDKDF (reference sequence). V shed 5 bases and J shed 1 base, with 14 bases lying between them. CDR3 region: CATSGFHSFQETQYF. As DNA, the CDR3 is TGTGCCACCAGCGGATTCCACAGCTTCCAAGAGACCCAGTACTTC. The full variable domain, in which reference TRBV15 and TRBJ2-5 provide the parts outside the CDR3, is DAMVIQNPRYQVTQFGKPVTLSCSQTLNHNVMYWYQQKSSQAPKLLFHYYDKDFNNEADTPDNFQSRRPNTSFCFLDIRSPGLGDTAMYLCATSGFHSFQETQYFGPGTRLLVL.

Notes on this clone: A junction boundary mismatches the germline segment, possibly from a read error. This CDR3 is also generated by other DNA sequences in the sample. The chain links TRBV5-4 to TRBJ1-1; D ambiguous. The CDR3 has 15 residues. Germline loops: CDR1 SGHNT, CDR2 YYREEE (reference sequence). CDR3 DNA: TGTGCCAGTAGCTTGCCCGGAGCTCTGAACACTGAAGCTTTCTTT. Protein: CASSLPGALNTEAFF.

The chain employs TRBV19 and TRBJ1-1; D unclear. Germline CDR1 reads LNHDA; CDR2 reads SQIVND (reference sequence). The CDR3 extends over 14 amino acids. The V end was cut by 3 bases, the J end by 3 bases, with 11 bases between. The CDR3, as DNA: TGTGCCAGTAGTATTATGGTAACGGACACTGAAGCTTTCTTT. It is translated as CASSIMVTDTEAFF.

This clone was detected only a few times. The chain recombines TRBV5-1 with TRBJ1-2; TRBD1 matches 10 bases. The germline V gene encodes CDR1 SGHRS and CDR2 YFSETQ. With 2 bases clipped from V and 6 bases from J, the junction kept 7 bases outside the gene matches. This CDR3 comprises 15 residues. CDR3 DNA sequence: TGCGCCAGCAGCTTATCGGGACAGGGGTGGAATGGCTACACCTTC. As protein: CASSLSGQGWNGYTF.

The chain employs TRBV27 and TRBJ1-5; 8 bases are shared with TRBD1. The CDR3 contains 18 residues. Germline CDR1 and CDR2: MNHEY and SMNVEV (reference sequence). Germline trimming cut 5 bases from V and 3 bases from J; bases unmatched to any gene: 15. CDR3 bases: TGTGCCAGCAGTCGGACGACAGGGGACAGCCTTTTCAATCAGCCCCAGCATTTT. Protein product: CASSRTTGDSLFNQPQHF.

The CDR3 is CASSFLYGYTF. The CDR3 nucleotides read TGTGCCAGCAGCTTCCTCTATGGCTACACCTTC. The J gene is TRBJ1-2, the V gene TRBV7-9; no firm D call. This CDR3 comprises 11 residues. With 3 bases removed from V and 4 bases from J, the gap between germline ends came to 3 bases. CDR1 is SEHNR and CDR2 is FQNEAQ in the germline V gene (reference sequence).